This TCR beta chain is drawn from a study of blood T cell repertoires in COVID-19. How the authors handled the data: Amplified reference gene primers provided the basis for estimating nucleated cell counts. Measured with immunoSEQ multiplex PCR; TCRdb has only the in-frame clones, and not every one. The V and J calls and clone size come from that table; D and trimming were worked out from the DNA. The sample comprises around 220,000 clones, 90% to 95% of which are singletons, and approximately 2% rests with the top ten. Participants were aged roughly 18 to 89 years from about 25 US areas. V lost 5 bases and J 4 bases, leaving 11 bases between the germline ends. This CDR3 contains 13 residues. Germline values: CDR1 WNHNN, CDR2 SYGVQD (reference sequence).

The sequenced material came from PBMCs or T cells enriched from blood (not recorded which). The clonotype was recovered from a woman aged 18-30 years who had recovered from COVID-19. The rearrangement joins TRBV10-1 to TRBJ1-1; D gene uncertain. CDR3 in DNA: TGCGCCAGCAGTTCGTCGGCGGCCACTGAAGCTTTCTTT. It translates to CASSSSAATEAFF.